The clone carrying this TCR beta chain is labeled medium-sized. Method: immunoSEQ multiplex PCR; TCRdb's copy keeps in-frame clones and lacks some. The table includes some 74,000 clones, about 83% detected once. This entry belongs to a study of control samples from healthy donors and cancer patients. V lost 3 bases and J 9 bases, leaving 17 bases between the germline ends. CDR3 length: 14 amino acids. Germline V gene lookup returns CDR1 LGHNA and CDR2 YSLEER. This TCR derives from a man aged 55 to 69 in good health. This chain joins TRBV4-3 and TRBJ1-2, with D tentatively TRBD1 (5 bases). What was sequenced was blood. CDR3 protein: CASSHLGAGPSYTF. CDR3 DNA sequence: TGCGCCAGCAGCCACTTAGGGGCAGGGCCCAGCTACACCTTC.